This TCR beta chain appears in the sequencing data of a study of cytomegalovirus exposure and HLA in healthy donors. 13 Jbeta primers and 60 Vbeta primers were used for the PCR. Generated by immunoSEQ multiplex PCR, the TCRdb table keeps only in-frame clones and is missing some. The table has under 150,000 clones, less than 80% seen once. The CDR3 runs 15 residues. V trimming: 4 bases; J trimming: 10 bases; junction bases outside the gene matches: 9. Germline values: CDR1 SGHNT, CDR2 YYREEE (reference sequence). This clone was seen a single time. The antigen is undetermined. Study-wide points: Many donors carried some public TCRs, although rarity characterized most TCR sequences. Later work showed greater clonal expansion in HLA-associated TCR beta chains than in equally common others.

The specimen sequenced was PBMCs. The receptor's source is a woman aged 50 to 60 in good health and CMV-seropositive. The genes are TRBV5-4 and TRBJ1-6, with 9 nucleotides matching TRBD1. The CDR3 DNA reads TGTGCCAGCAGCCCAAGGACAGGGGAGGGGTCACCCCTCCACTTT. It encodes CASSPRTGEGSPLHF.